Following are 24 T cell receptor beta chains from one sample sequenced in a study of cytotoxic CD8 clonotypes in ibrutinib-treated CLL. The method was immunoSEQ multiplex PCR; TCRdb's version includes in-frame clones alone and lacks a portion of them. Among 300,000 or so clones listed, under 70% were seen once. This specimen was PBMCs, taken after 36 months of ibrutinib treatment. These receptors originate from a human donor with chronic lymphocytic leukemia.

The V gene is TRBV6-5, the J gene TRBJ2-5; D gene unclear. This CDR3 has 13 residues. From germline, CDR1 is MNHEY and CDR2 SVGAGI. V lost 8 bases to trimming and J lost 4 bases, with 14 bases between them. CDR3 sequence reads: CASSTVAAETQYF. CDR3 bases: TGTGCCAGCTCGACGGTGGCGGCAGAGACCCAGTACTTC.

J is TRBJ1-3 and V is TRBV2; D is unclear. This CDR3 spans 15 amino acids. Trimming removed 6 bases from V and 0 bases from J, with 12 bases in between. CDR1 SNHLY and CDR2 FYNNEI come from the germline V gene. CDR3 bases: TGTGCCAGCAGCCCCACATTCTTCTCTGGAAACACCATATATTTT. Translating it yields CASSPTFFSGNTIYF. Full variable domain (rest looked up from reference TRBV2 and TRBJ1-3): EPEVTQTPSHQVTQMGQEVILRCVPISNHLYFYWYRQILGQKVEFLVSFYNNEISEKSEIFDDQFSVERPDGSNFTLKIRSTKLEDSAMYFCASSPTFFSGNTIYFGEGSWLTVV.

J is TRBJ2-1 and V is TRBV7-9, with 10 bases matching TRBD2. From germline, CDR1 is SEHNR and CDR2 FQNEAQ (reference sequence). The ends lost 0 bases at V and 7 bases at J; junction bases unmatched: 6. The CDR3 length is 16 residues. The CDR3 region is CASSLAPSGRANEQFF. CDR3 bases: TGTGCCAGCAGCTTAGCCCCAAGCGGGAGGGCGAATGAGCAGTTCTTC.

The chain employs TRBV29-1 and TRBJ2-3; 10 bases fit TRBD2. Trimming took 2 bases from V and 0 from J; bases not matched to a gene: 8. Germline V gene lookup returns CDR1 SQVTM and CDR2 ANQGSEA. The CDR3 runs 17 residues. CDR3 DNA sequence: TGCAGCGTTGAAATAGCGGGGGGCGGGATTAGCACAGATACGCAGTATTTT. This translates into CSVEIAGGGISTDTQYF.

This clone showed up just a few times. The chain employs TRBV5-1 and TRBJ1-4, with D unresolved. V was shortened by 0 bases and J by 0 bases, with 9 bases between the two germline ends. Germline CDR1 SGHRS, CDR2 YFSETQ. The CDR3 contains 16 residues. This CDR3 reads CASSLDPIPTNEKLFF. The CDR3 DNA reads as TGCGCCAGCAGCTTGGACCCAATTCCAACTAATGAAAAACTGTTTTTT. The variable domain in full, with the rest retrieved from reference TRBV5-1 and TRBJ1-4, is KAGVTQTPRYLIKTRGQQVTLSCSPISGHRSVSWYQQTPGQGLQFLFEYFSETQRNKGNFPGRFSGRQFSNSRSEMNVSTLELGDSALYLCASSLDPIPTNEKLFFGSGTQLSVL.

The V and J genes are TRBV11-2 and TRBJ2-7; D remains ambiguous. The length of the CDR3 is 15 residues. CDR1 and CDR2 (germline): SGHAT, FQNNGV. With 3 bases removed from V and 0 bases from J, the gap between germline ends came to 12 bases. CDR3 sequence reads: CASSLWGWSSYEQYF. As DNA, the CDR3 is TGTGCCAGCAGCTTGTGGGGTTGGAGCTCCTACGAGCAGTACTTC.

This chain joins TRBV27 and TRBJ1-2, with D uncertain. CDR3 size: 15 residues. Trimming stripped 8 bases from V and 2 bases from J, with 18 bases between. From germline, CDR1 is MNHEY and CDR2 SMNVEV (reference sequence). The CDR3 nucleotides read TGTGCCAGCGGGAAACTTTGGGCGCTAAACTATGGCTACACCTTC. This codes for CASGKLWALNYGYTF.

The chain employs TRBV6-1 and TRBJ2-7; weak D call: TRBD2 (6 bases). This CDR3 is built from 14 residues. CDR1 and CDR2 (germline): MNHNS, SASEGT. V lost 7 bases, J lost 0 bases, and 13 bases lay in between. DNA for the CDR3: TGTGCCAGCACACCGGGGGATAGCTCCTACGAGCAGTACTTC. It codes for CASTPGDSSYEQYF.

The J gene is TRBJ2-3, the V gene TRBV28; 14 bases match TRBD2. Unmatched junction bases numbered 7, after V lost 3 bases and J lost 5 bases. The CDR3 consists of 17 residues. The germline V gene encodes CDR1 MDHEN and CDR2 SYDVKM. In nucleotides, the CDR3 is TGTGCCAGCAGTTTTGGGGGACTAGCGGGAGTGGTAGATACGCAGTATTTT. It codes for CASSFGGLAGVVDTQYF.

V is TRBV4-3 and J is TRBJ1-1; 8 bases map to TRBD1. This CDR3 spans 15 amino acids. The germline gives CDR1 LGHNA, CDR2 YSLEER. The J segment lost 5 bases and the V segment lost 4 bases, leaving 9 bases of the junction unmatched. CDR3 residues: CASSPTRTGRTEAFF. The CDR3 DNA reads as TGCGCCAGCAGCCCAACCCGGACAGGGCGGACTGAAGCTTTCTTT.

The table lists this clone with a few counts. The chain couples TRBV11-2 to TRBJ1-2; 8 nucleotides align to TRBD1. The V and J ends lost 8 bases and 4 bases, in that order; junction bases with no gene match: 3. From germline, CDR1 is SGHAT and CDR2 FQNNGV. This CDR3 is built from 12 residues. CDR3 sequence reads: CASGGQGYGYTF. CDR3 coding DNA: TGTGCCAGCGGCGGACAGGGCTATGGCTACACCTTC. Based on the CDR3 plus reference TRBV11-2 and TRBJ1-2, the full variable domain is EAGVAQSPRYKIIEKRQSVAFWCNPISGHATLYWYQQILGQGPKLLIQFQNNGVVDDSQLPKDRFSAERLKGVDSTLKIQPAKLEDSAVYLCASGGQGYGYTFGSGTRLTVV.

The V call is TRBV6-5, the J call TRBJ1-2, with D perhaps TRBD1 (5 bases). CDR1 and CDR2 (germline): MNHEY, SVGAGI. Deletions cut 2 bases from V and 4 bases from J, with 14 bases between. The CDR3 has 15 residues. The CDR3 DNA reads TGTGCCAGCAGTTACCCCCGGGCAGGGTCCTATGGCTACACCTTC. Its protein is CASSYPRAGSYGYTF.

The chain carries TRBV10-3 and TRBJ2-1; TRBD2 might be the D (6 bases). V dropped 2 bases and J dropped 6 bases, with 14 bases sitting between them. Germline assignment: CDR1 ENHRY and CDR2 SYGVKD. The CDR3 length is 15 residues. Here the CDR3 reads CAISERSGEGNEQFF. The CDR3 DNA sequence: TGTGCCATCAGTGAGCGCTCGGGAGAGGGCAATGAGCAGTTCTTC.

The V call is TRBV7-8, the J call TRBJ1-1; TRBD1 aligns across 8 bases. Germline V gene lookup returns CDR1 SGHVS and CDR2 FQNEAQ. This CDR3 is built from 12 residues. V was clipped by 5 bases and J by 11 bases; unmatched bases: 7. The CDR3 reads CASSPGQGTAFF. The CDR3 DNA reads as TGTGCCAGCAGCCCCGGACAGGGTACGGCTTTCTTT.

This chain links TRBV7-8 with TRBJ1-1; no clear D. V was shortened by 1 base and J by 4 bases, with 10 bases between the two germline ends. The CDR3 has 14 amino acids. Germline V gives CDR1 SGHVS, CDR2 FQNEAQ. CDR3 nucleotides: TGTGCCAGCAGCTTAGGACAAGCCAGCACTGAAGCTTTCTTT. Translation: CASSLGQASTEAFF.

This chain connects TRBV13 to TRBJ1-1; the D gene is possibly TRBD1 (5 bases). V lost 2 bases and J 3 bases, leaving 7 bases between the germline ends. The germline V gene has CDR1 PRHDT and CDR2 FYEKMQ (reference sequence). This CDR3 spans 13 amino acids. This CDR3 is CASSLSGYTEAFF. Here the CDR3 DNA reads TGTGCCAGCAGCTTATCAGGGTACACTGAAGCTTTCTTT. Full variable domain (missing parts from reference TRBV13 and TRBJ1-1): AAGVIQSPRHLIKEKRETATLKCYPIPRHDTVYWYQQGPGQDPQFLISFYEKMQSDKGSIPDRFSAQQFSDYHSELNMSSLELGDSALYFCASSLSGYTEAFFGQGTRLTVV.

J is TRBJ1-6 and V is TRBV12-5, with D possibly being TRBD1 (6 bases). Trimming removed 0 bases from V and 6 bases from J, with 12 bases in between. The V gene's germline CDR1 is LGHNT and CDR2 FRNRAP. There are 16 residues in the CDR3. CDR3 residues: CASGLVRTASNSPLHF. CDR3 DNA sequence: TGTGCTAGTGGTTTGGTTAGGACAGCTTCTAATTCACCCCTCCACTTT.

CDR3: CASSVTPGTGDGYTF. CDR3 in DNA: TGTGCCAGCAGCGTTACACCCGGGACAGGGGATGGCTACACCTTC. The chain uses TRBV9 and TRBJ1-2; 10 nucleotides agree with TRBD1. In germline, CDR1 is SGDLS, CDR2 YYNGEE. V dropped 2 bases and J dropped 6; count of bases not matched to a gene: 7. The CDR3 loop spans 15 amino acids.

V is TRBV5-1 and J is TRBJ2-2; D is possibly TRBD2 (6 bases). This CDR3 has 19 amino acids. The germline V gene has CDR1 SGHRS and CDR2 YFSETQ. Between the trimmed V and J ends, which lost 4 bases and 6 bases, there was a span of 28 bases. The CDR3 DNA sequence: TGCGCCAGCAGCCCATTCTCCCAGCCGGGGGTCGTAAGACCCGGGGAGCTGTTTTTT. It is translated as CASSPFSQPGVVRPGELFF. Complete variable domain (other parts from reference TRBV5-1 and TRBJ2-2): KAGVTQTPRYLIKTRGQQVTLSCSPISGHRSVSWYQQTPGQGLQFLFEYFSETQRNKGNFPGRFSGRQFSNSRSEMNVSTLELGDSALYLCASSPFSQPGVVRPGELFFGEGSRLTVL.

This clone was seen a few times. The V call is TRBV6-5, the J call TRBJ2-7, with D tentatively TRBD2 (7 bases). The CDR3 is 14 residues long. V gave up 8 bases and J gave up 3 bases, with 17 bases separating them. Germline values: CDR1 MNHEY, CDR2 SVGAGI. Written as DNA, the CDR3 is TGTGCCAGCCAGATTAGGGGGGGAAACTACGAGCAGTACTTC. Translated: CASQIRGGNYEQYF.

This clone was seen only a few times. The chain joins TRBV1 to TRBJ2-7; the DNA was not used to check the table's D call, TRBD1. TRBV1 is described as a pseudogene. This CDR3 has 15 amino acids. The CDR3 sequence is CTSSPRSDRPYEQYF. CDR3 DNA: TGCACCAGCAGCCCGCGGAGCGACAGGCCCTACGAGCAGTACTTC.

This clone was detected a few times. This chain connects TRBV27 to TRBJ2-7, with 10 nucleotides matching TRBD2. CDR3 length equals 16 residues. Germline CDR1 MNHEY, CDR2 SMNVEV (reference sequence). V trimming: 6 bases; J trimming: 2 bases; junction bases outside the gene matches: 10. In nucleotides, the CDR3 is TGTGCCAGCAGGCTAATGGGACTAGCGAAACCCTACGAGCAGTACTTC. Protein product: CASRLMGLAKPYEQYF.

The rearrangement uses TRBV18 and TRBJ1-3, with D possibly TRBD1 on 6 matching bases. The V gene's germline CDR1 is KGHSH and CDR2 LQKENI. This CDR3 contains 15 residues. V was clipped by 3 bases and J by 4 bases, with 13 bases between them. The CDR3 DNA sequence: TGTGCCAGCTCACCGGGGGGGGCGCCCGGAAACACCATATATTTT. Translation: CASSPGGAPGNTIYF.

A few counts support this clone. The rearrangement uses TRBV2 and TRBJ2-7; D ambiguous. From germline, CDR1 is SNHLY and CDR2 FYNNEI. CDR3 size: 13 residues. The V end lost 5 bases, the J end lost 2 bases, and 10 bases lay between the germline ends. CDR3 in amino acids: CASSNRTPYEQYF. The CDR3 nucleotides are TGTGCCAGCAGTAATAGAACACCCTACGAGCAGTACTTC.